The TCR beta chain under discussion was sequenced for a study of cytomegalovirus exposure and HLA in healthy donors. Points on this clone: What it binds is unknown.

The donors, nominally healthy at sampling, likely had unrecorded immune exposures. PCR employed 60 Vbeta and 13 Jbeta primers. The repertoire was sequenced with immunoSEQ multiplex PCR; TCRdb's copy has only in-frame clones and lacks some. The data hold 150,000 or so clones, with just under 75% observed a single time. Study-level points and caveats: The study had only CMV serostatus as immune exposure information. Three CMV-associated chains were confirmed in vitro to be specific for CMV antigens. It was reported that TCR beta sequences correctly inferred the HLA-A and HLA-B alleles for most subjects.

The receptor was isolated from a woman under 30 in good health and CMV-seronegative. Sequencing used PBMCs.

The CDR3, as DNA: TGTGCCAGCAGGCAGGGGGCTAGCAATGAGCAGTTCTTC. Encoded protein: CASRQGASNEQFF. The genes are TRBV2 and TRBJ2-1, with TRBD1 matching 8 bases. The CDR3 is made up of 13 amino acids. The V and J ends lost 6 bases and 6 bases, in that order; junction bases with no gene match: 4. Germline CDR1 reads SNHLY; CDR2 reads FYNNEI.